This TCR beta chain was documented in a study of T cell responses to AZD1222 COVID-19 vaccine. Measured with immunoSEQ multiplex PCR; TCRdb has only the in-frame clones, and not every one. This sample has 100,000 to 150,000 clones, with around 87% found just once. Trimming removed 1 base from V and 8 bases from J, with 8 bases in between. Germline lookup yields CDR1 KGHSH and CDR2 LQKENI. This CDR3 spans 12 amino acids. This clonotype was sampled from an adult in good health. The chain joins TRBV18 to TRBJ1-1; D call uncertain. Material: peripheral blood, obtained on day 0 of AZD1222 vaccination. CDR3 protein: CASSPRLGEAFF. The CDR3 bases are TGTGCCAGCTCACCACGGCTCGGCGAAGCTTTCTTT.